What follows are 25 T cell receptor beta chains derived from one specimen sequenced in a study of blood T cell repertoires in COVID-19. The method was immunoSEQ multiplex PCR; TCRdb's version includes in-frame clones alone and lacks a portion of them. This sample has 250,000 to 300,000 clones, with more than 65% found just once. The sequenced material came from PBMCs or T cells enriched from blood (not recorded which). Receptor source: a man aged 45-60 years who had recovered from COVID-19.

The chain has TRBV12-5 and TRBJ1-2; D is perhaps TRBD1 (6 bases). CDR1 LGHNT and CDR2 FRNRAP come from the germline V gene. The V end lost 6 bases, the J end lost 0 bases, and 17 bases lay between the germline ends. The CDR3 spans 16 residues. CDR3 bases: TGTGCTAGTGGCCAGAGACAGGACCAAACTAACTATGGCTACACCTTC. It codes for CASGQRQDQTNYGYTF.

For this clone: At the DNA level, this CDR3 is encoded by other sequences in the same sample as well. J is TRBJ1-2 and V is TRBV12-3 or TRBV12-4; D possibly corresponds to TRBD1 (6 bases). The CDR3 contains 13 residues. Trimming removed 6 bases from V and 2 bases from J, with 10 bases in between. CDR3 sequence: CASSPDRNYGYTF. The CDR3, as DNA: TGTGCCAGCAGCCCCGACAGGAACTATGGCTACACCTTC.

V is TRBV7-3 and J is TRBJ2-2; TRBD2 matches 7 bases. Looked up from germline, CDR1 is SGHTA and CDR2 is FQGTGA. V gave up 5 bases and J gave up 1 base; unmatched junction bases: 4. The CDR3 has 15 amino acids. This chain's CDR3 is CASSRLALNTGELFF. CDR3 coding DNA: TGTGCCAGCAGCCGACTAGCCTTGAACACCGGGGAGCTGTTTTTT.

The CDR3 here is CASSYGGFTDTQYF. CDR3 in DNA: TGTGCCAGCAGTTACGGGGGCTTCACAGATACGCAGTATTTT. The chain joins TRBV6-5 to TRBJ2-3; perhaps TRBD1 as D (6 bases). The CDR3 has 14 residues. The germline V gene has CDR1 MNHEY and CDR2 SVGAGI. V lost 2 bases and J 2 bases, leaving 8 bases between the germline ends.

The table lists this clone with a count of one. The chain recombines TRBV2 with TRBJ2-7; 12 bases agree with TRBD2. The CDR3 totals 14 residues. Germline-derived CDR1 and CDR2 are SNHLY and FYNNEI. V trimming: 8 bases; J trimming: 6 bases; junction bases outside the gene matches: 8. In DNA, the CDR3 is TGTGCCAGCGTCCAGACTAGCGGGAGCTCCGAGCAGTACTTC. Amino acid sequence: CASVQTSGSSEQYF.

The chain recombines TRBV9 with TRBJ1-2; 8 bases map to TRBD1. Per germline, CDR1 SGDLS and CDR2 YYNGEE. The CDR3 covers 15 residues. The V segment lost 3 bases and the J segment 3 bases; nucleotides outside the gene matches: 7. CDR3 nucleotides: TGTGCCAGCAGCGCAGGACAGGGTTGGGACTATGGCTACACCTTC. Its protein is CASSAGQGWDYGYTF.

This clone was seen repeatedly, ten times or more. The CDR3 reads CASSPGTDGQPQHF. CDR3 DNA: TGTGCCAGCAGCCCAGGGACAGATGGTCAGCCCCAGCATTTT. The chain joins TRBV7-9 to TRBJ1-5, with 7 bases aligning to TRBD1. Germline V gene lookup returns CDR1 SEHNR and CDR2 FQNEAQ (reference sequence). The V segment lost 5 bases and the J segment 6 bases; nucleotides outside the gene matches: 7. The CDR3 length is 14 residues.

This sequence joins TRBV6-4 and TRBJ1-2; 7 bases match TRBD1. The CDR3 length is 15 residues. From germline, CDR1 is MRHNA and CDR2 SNTAGT. V lost 6 bases and J lost 4; bases outside the gene matches: 11. DNA of the CDR3: TGTGCCAGCAGGGCCGCGACAGGGATAGGCTATGGCTACACCTTC. This encodes CASRAATGIGYGYTF.

The chain carries TRBV28 and TRBJ1-4; D is perhaps TRBD1 (5 bases). There are 16 residues in the CDR3. CDR1 MDHEN and CDR2 SYDVKM come from the germline V gene. Between the trimmed V and J ends, which lost 5 bases and 3 bases, there was a span of 16 bases. CDR3: CASSPGLPGANEKLFF. Here the CDR3 DNA reads TGTGCCAGCAGTCCGGGACTCCCGGGGGCTAATGAAAAACTGTTTTTT. Supplemented by reference TRBV28 and TRBJ1-4, the full variable domain reads DVKVTQSSRYLVKRTGEKVFLECVQDMDHENMFWYRQDPGLGLRLIYFSYDVKMKEKGDIPEGYSVSREKKERFSLILESASTNQTSMYLCASSPGLPGANEKLFFGSGTQLSVL.

The sample holds one count of this clone. The V and J genes are TRBV24-1 and TRBJ1-1; D is unresolved. Germline V gene data show CDR1 as KGHDR and CDR2 as SFDVKD. The V and J ends lost 11 bases and 1 base respectively, with 13 bases between them. The CDR3 has 13 residues. CDR3 protein: CARPEGGNTEAFF. In DNA form, the CDR3 reads TGTGCCAGACCGGAGGGTGGGAACACTGAAGCTTTCTTT.

On this clone: This sample also contains other DNA sequences that code for the same CDR3. This chain connects TRBV7-9 to TRBJ2-7, with D possibly matching TRBD1 (5 bases). Germline V gene lookup returns CDR1 SEHNR and CDR2 FQNEAQ (reference sequence). The CDR3 loop spans 12 amino acids. V shed 2 bases and J shed 3 bases, with 5 bases lying between them. This CDR3 reads CASSLQGYEQYF. The CDR3 nucleotides read TGTGCCAGCAGCTTACAGGGCTACGAGCAGTACTTC.

The chain employs TRBV10-3 and TRBJ1-1, with TRBD1 identical over 7 bases. The junction had 3 bases not matched to a gene; V was cut back by 5 bases and J by 0 bases. The CDR3 contains 14 residues. The germline V gene has CDR1 ENHRY and CDR2 SYGVKD. The CDR3, as DNA: TGTGCCATCAGTCCGACAGGGCTGAACACTGAAGCTTTCTTT. It yields the protein CAISPTGLNTEAFF.

This chain joins TRBV24-1 and TRBJ2-2; maybe TRBD1 (6 bases). Germline CDR1 reads KGHDR; CDR2 reads SFDVKD. This CDR3 has 13 amino acids. V lost 0 bases and J 8 bases, leaving 6 bases between the germline ends. Written as DNA, the CDR3 is TGTGCCACCAGTGATTTGACAGGGGGGGAGCTGTTTTTT. The encoded protein is CATSDLTGGELFF.

This clone was counted between two and nine times. J is TRBJ2-7 and V is TRBV7-2, with TRBD1 matching over 8 bases. The CDR3 loop spans 14 amino acids. Looked up from germline, CDR1 is SGHTA and CDR2 is FQGNSA. The trim removed 11 bases at V and 0 bases at J, leaving 9 bases unmatched. CDR3 region: CAGAQQGGSYEQYF. CDR3 bases: TGTGCCGGAGCCCAACAGGGGGGCTCCTACGAGCAGTACTTC.

The chain has TRBV9 and TRBJ2-7; 9 bases line up with TRBD2. Germline assignment: CDR1 SGDLS and CDR2 YYNGEE. The length of the CDR3 is 15 residues. J gave up 5 bases and V 0 bases, and 6 bases lay outside the gene matches. In nucleotides, the CDR3 is TGTGCCAGCAGCGTAGTGGCGGGGGGGCCAAACGAGCAGTACTTC. Its protein product is CASSVVAGGPNEQYF.

V and J are TRBV3-1 (or the pseudogene TRBV3-2) and TRBJ2-1; D is unresolved. This CDR3 comprises 12 residues. In germline, CDR1 is LGHDT, CDR2 YNNKEL (reference sequence). Trimming removed 6 bases at V and 8 bases at J, with 11 bases between. Here the CDR3 DNA reads TGTGCCAGCAGGGCGAGCGCGCATGAGCAGTTCTTC. This encodes CASRASAHEQFF.

The rearrangement uses TRBV19 and TRBJ1-2; 7 bases align to TRBD1. CDR1 LNHDA and CDR2 SQIVND come from the germline V gene (reference sequence). This CDR3 has 15 amino acids. Trimming cost V 1 base and J 11 bases; bases outside gene matches: 13. The CDR3 bases are TGTGCCAGTAGTATAGGGGACAGCGGAGCCGCTCCTTACACCTTC. Its protein product is CASSIGDSGAAPYTF.

This rearrangement joins TRBV19 to TRBJ2-7; 9 positions match TRBD1. The germline gives CDR1 LNHDA, CDR2 SQIVND (reference sequence). The CDR3 is 15 amino acids. The J segment lost 6 bases and the V segment lost 4 bases, leaving 10 bases of the junction unmatched. The CDR3 DNA is TGTGCCAGTAGTACGGAAGACAGGGGGGCCTCCGAGCAGTACTTC. Translating it yields CASSTEDRGASEQYF.

This rearrangement joins TRBV3-1 (or the pseudogene TRBV3-2) to TRBJ2-5, with 11 bases fitting TRBD2. The CDR3 consists of 16 residues. The ends lost 1 base at V and 5 bases at J; junction bases unmatched: 6. Per germline, CDR1 LGHDT and CDR2 YNNKEL (reference sequence). The CDR3 DNA is TGTGCCAGCAGCCAAGCCTTAGCGGGGGGGCCGGAGACCCAGTACTTC. Encoded protein: CASSQALAGGPETQYF.

The V call is TRBV28, the J call TRBJ2-7; D remains unclear. Trimming shortened V by 9 bases and J by 3 bases, and 12 bases separated the two germline ends. CDR1 MDHEN and CDR2 SYDVKM come from the germline V gene. The CDR3 covers 12 residues. The CDR3 here is CASGRRLYEQYF. CDR3 nucleotides: TGTGCCAGTGGGCGTCGGCTCTACGAGCAGTACTTC.

V gene TRBV24-1 combines with J gene TRBJ2-1; 7 bases fit TRBD2. V shed 4 bases and J 7 bases; nucleotides not matched to a gene: 6. Germline loops: CDR1 KGHDR, CDR2 SFDVKD. The CDR3 length is 14 residues. CDR3 nucleotides: TGTGCCACCAGTGAGGCGGGAGTTAGTAATGAGCAGTTCTTC. Translated, it gives CATSEAGVSNEQFF.

The chain couples TRBV6-2 or TRBV6-3 to TRBJ2-7; unclear D gene. CDR3 length equals 18 residues. Trimming stripped 3 bases from V and 2 bases from J, with 23 bases between. Germline V gene data show CDR1 as MNHEY and CDR2 as SVGEGT. CDR3 sequence: CASSYTSVAELPTYEQYF. The DNA for the CDR3 is TGTGCCAGCAGTTATACGTCGGTGGCGGAGCTTCCTACCTACGAGCAGTACTTC.

The chain combines TRBV6-2 or TRBV6-3 with TRBJ2-2; no firm D call. The germline V and J ends were trimmed by 5 bases and 5 bases, with 12 bases remaining between them. Germline V gives CDR1 MNHEY, CDR2 SVGEGT. The CDR3 length is 14 residues. The CDR3 here is CASSLDTGTGELFF. In DNA form, the CDR3 reads TGTGCCAGCAGTCTTGACACCGGAACCGGGGAGCTGTTTTTT.

The rearrangement joins TRBV5-1 to TRBJ2-3; 7 nucleotides align to TRBD1. Unmatched junction bases numbered 6, after V lost 4 bases and J lost 4 bases. Per the germline V gene, CDR1 is SGHRS and CDR2 is YFSETQ. The CDR3 runs 14 residues. The CDR3 reads CASSADRAADTQYF. In nucleotides, the CDR3 is TGCGCCAGCAGCGCCGACAGGGCGGCAGATACGCAGTATTTT.

V usage is TRBV3-1 (or the pseudogene TRBV3-2) and J usage is TRBJ1-1; D may be TRBD1 (6 bases). The V gene's germline CDR1 is LGHDT and CDR2 YNNKEL (reference sequence). The CDR3 sequence is 13 residues long. Deletions cut 1 base from V and 8 bases from J, with 11 bases between. Here the CDR3 DNA reads TGTGCCAGCAGCCAAGGATGGACAGCCGAAGCTTTCTTT. The encoded protein is CASSQGWTAEAFF.